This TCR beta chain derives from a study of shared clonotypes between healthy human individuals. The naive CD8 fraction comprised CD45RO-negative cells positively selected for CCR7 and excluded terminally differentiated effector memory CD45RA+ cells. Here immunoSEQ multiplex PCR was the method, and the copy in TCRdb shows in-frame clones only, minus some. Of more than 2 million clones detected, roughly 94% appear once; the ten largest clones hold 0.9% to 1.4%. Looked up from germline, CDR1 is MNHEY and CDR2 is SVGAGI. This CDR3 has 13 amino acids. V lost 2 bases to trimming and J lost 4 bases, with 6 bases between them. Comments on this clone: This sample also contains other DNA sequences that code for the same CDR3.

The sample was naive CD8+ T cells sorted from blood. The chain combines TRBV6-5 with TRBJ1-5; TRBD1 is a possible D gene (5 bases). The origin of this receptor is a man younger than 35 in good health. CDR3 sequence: CASSYRGNQPQHF. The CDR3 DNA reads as TGTGCCAGCAGTTACAGGGGAAATCAGCCCCAGCATTTT.